The 17 T cell receptor beta chains in this list originate from one sample, sequenced in a study of blood T cells in healthy people across ages. A second PCR, run for about 7 to 12 cycles, used a sample-barcoded 5' primer plus a J-beta primer mix. Each CDR3 protein is one row after TCRdb ran MiXCR on the 5' RACE reads. The sample records around 1,700,000 distinct CDR3 sequences, roughly 28% being singletons. Material: blood. These receptors were collected from a woman in her twenties or thirties in good health.

The CDR3: CASSDYSATKGQHF. Written as DNA, the CDR3 is TGTGCCAGCAGTGACTATAGCGCGACTAAGGGACAGCATTTT. The V gene is TRBV2, the J gene TRBJ1-5; D gene unclear. This CDR3 region has 14 residues. Germline CDR1 SNHLY, CDR2 FYNNEI. With 3 bases removed from V and 13 bases from J, the gap between germline ends came to 19 bases.

This clonotype was counted only a few times. V usage is TRBV29-1 and J usage is TRBJ1-5; D gene unclear. CDR1 SQVTM and CDR2 ANQGSEA come from the germline V gene. The length of the CDR3 is 13 residues. V was pared by 4 bases and J by 2 bases, with 9 bases between. For the CDR3, the DNA is TGCAGCGTTGGGATTAATGGCAATCAGCCCCAGCATTTT. The encoded protein is CSVGINGNQPQHF.

V is TRBV20-1 and J is TRBJ2-1; TRBD2 aligns across 7 bases. Germline CDR1 and CDR2: DFQATT and SNEGSKA (reference sequence). Losses at the gene ends were 3 bases for V and 8 bases for J; bases not matched to a gene: 7. The CDR3 spans 13 residues. CDR3 nucleotide sequence: TGCAGTGCTAGTAGGGAGGGCCGATATGAGCAGTTCTTC. The encoded protein is CSASREGRYEQFF.

In regard to this clonotype: Since a much larger clone is just one base distant, this may be a read error. The chain joins TRBV29-1 to TRBJ1-4; 7 positions match TRBD1. The CDR3 has 13 residues. CDR1 is SQVTM and CDR2 is ANQGSEA in the germline V gene. CDR3 loop: CGVPGQSNEKLFF. The CDR3 DNA reads TGCGGCGTACCGGGACAGTCTAATGAAAAACTGTTTTTT.

The genes are TRBV6-6 and TRBJ2-3; 7 bases are shared with TRBD2. Germline V gene lookup returns CDR1 MNHNY and CDR2 SVGAGI (reference sequence). V lost 6 bases and J lost 6; bases outside the gene matches: 12. The CDR3 is 15 residues long. CDR3 sequence reads: CASSPQLAWLDTQYF. The CDR3 nucleotides are TGTGCCAGCAGCCCCCAACTAGCGTGGTTGGATACGCAGTATTTT.

In its sample, this clonotype was seen a few times. This chain uses TRBV15 with TRBJ1-2, with D possibly TRBD1 on 6 matching bases. Germline-derived CDR1 and CDR2 are LNHNV and YYDKDF (reference sequence). Trimming removed 0 bases from V and 5 bases from J, with 16 bases in between. The CDR3 contains 16 residues. The DNA of the CDR3 is TGTGCCACCAGCAGAGATCGGGCACAGGGACGTTATGGCTACACCTTC. It yields the protein CATSRDRAQGRYGYTF.

A few counts support this clonotype. This chain connects TRBV20-1 to TRBJ2-1; 12 bases match TRBD2. The V gene end was trimmed by 6 bases and the J gene end by 7 bases; junction bases not matched to a gene: 10. The CDR3 has 15 residues. Germline CDR1 DFQATT, CDR2 SNEGSKA (reference sequence). The CDR3 DNA reads TGCAGTGCCCGCACCGGGACTAGCGGGCGGAATGAGCAGTTCTTC. Translated: CSARTGTSGRNEQFF.

CDR3 residues: CASTRAREKLFF. The DNA for the CDR3 is TGTGCCAGCACCCGGGCGCGTGAAAAACTGTTTTTT. The chain uses TRBV6-1 and TRBJ1-4; the D is unclear. This CDR3 is 12 amino acids long. Germline-derived CDR1 and CDR2 are MNHNS and SASEGT. The V end was cut by 7 bases, the J end by 7 bases, with 10 bases between.

The J gene is TRBJ2-6, the V gene TRBV29-1, with D hard to call. The CDR3 spans 18 residues. Trimming cost V 4 bases and J 2 bases, with 21 bases left between them. CDR1 is SQVTM and CDR2 is ANQGSEA in the germline V gene. The CDR3 coding sequence is TGCAGCGTTGTTGTCAGCCGATCACCCAGCCCTGGGGCCAACGTCCTGACTTTC. Translating gives CSVVVSRSPSPGANVLTF. The whole variable domain, remainder taken from reference TRBV29-1 and TRBJ2-6, is SAVISQKPSRDICQRGTSLTIQCQVDSQVTMMFWYRQQPGQSLTLIATANQGSEATYESGFVIDKFPISRPNLTFSTLTVSNMSPEDSSIYLCSVVVSRSPSPGANVLTFGAGSRLTVL.

Here the CDR3 DNA reads TGCGCCAGCAGCCAGGGGTCCCACTATGGCTACACCTTC. Its translation: CASSQGSHYGYTF. The V gene is TRBV4-3, the J gene TRBJ1-2; no firm D call. This CDR3 contains 13 residues. V was clipped by 3 bases and J by 3 bases, with 8 bases between them. Germline lookup yields CDR1 LGHNA and CDR2 YSLEER.

The V call is TRBV18, the J call TRBJ1-6; D is ambiguous. The CDR3 extends over 20 amino acids. The V gene's germline CDR1 is KGHSH and CDR2 LQKENI. V lost 0 bases to trimming and J lost 3 bases, with 21 bases between them. The CDR3 region is CASSPPRGPGRAGYNSPLHF. CDR3 DNA: TGTGCCAGCTCACCACCAAGAGGGCCAGGACGAGCGGGCTATAATTCACCCCTCCACTTT.

The sample holds one count of this clonotype. V is TRBV7-2 and J is TRBJ2-7; D is ambiguous. The CDR3 contains 12 residues. The V gene's germline CDR1 is SGHTA and CDR2 FQGNSA. Trimming stripped 5 bases from V and 10 bases from J, with 15 bases between. The CDR3 is CASSVNRHHQYF. CDR3 sequence (DNA): TGTGCCAGCAGCGTCAACCGACACCACCAGTACTTC. Variable domain in full (rest from reference TRBV7-2 and TRBJ2-7): GAGVSQSPSNKVTEKGKDVELRCDPISGHTALYWYRQSLGQGLEFLIYFQGNSAPDKSGLPSDRFSAERTGGSVSTLTIQRTQQEDSAVYLCASSVNRHHQYFGPGTRLTVT.

V usage is TRBV20-1 and J usage is TRBJ1-2, with 10 bases matching TRBD1. Per germline, CDR1 DFQATT and CDR2 SNEGSKA (reference sequence). This CDR3 spans 15 amino acids. Trimming removed 1 base from V and 6 bases from J; junction bases left unmatched: 8. CDR3 residues: CSARVSDRGGDGYTF. DNA of the CDR3: TGCAGTGCTAGAGTTTCGGACAGGGGGGGAGATGGCTACACCTTC.

This chain links TRBV12-3 or TRBV12-4 with TRBJ1-1; D might be TRBD1 (5 bases). V gave up 5 bases and J gave up 11 bases, with 21 bases separating them. CDR3 length equals 14 residues. The DNA for the CDR3 is TGTGCCAGCAGTAGTGGGCCTCACGGGACGCGCGCTTTCTTT. It specifies CASSSGPHGTRAFF.

J is TRBJ2-7 and V is TRBV2, with D unresolved. CDR3 length: 15 amino acids. V was pared by 1 base and J by 3 bases, with 13 bases between. Germline V gene sequence: CDR1 SNHLY, CDR2 FYNNEI. CDR3 amino acids: CASSEEEGQVYEQYF. The CDR3, as DNA: TGTGCCAGCAGTGAAGAGGAAGGGCAGGTCTACGAGCAGTACTTC.

V usage is TRBV14 and J usage is TRBJ1-2; TRBD1 aligns across 8 bases. The CDR3 loop spans 13 amino acids. With V trimmed by 5 bases and J by 5 bases, 4 bases remained unmatched. Germline loops: CDR1 SGHDN, CDR2 FVKESK. CDR3 DNA sequence: TGTGCCAGCAGCAGCAGGGGGCGGTATGGCTACACCTTC. Translating it yields CASSSRGRYGYTF.

This clonotype has just a few counts. This chain links TRBV7-2 with TRBJ2-5, with D perhaps TRBD1 (5 bases). This CDR3 is 15 amino acids long. The germline V and J ends were trimmed by 5 bases and 6 bases, with 19 bases remaining between them. Germline loops: CDR1 SGHTA, CDR2 FQGNSA. The CDR3 DNA follows: TGTGCCAGCAGCACATATTGGGAAGGGGTCAAGACCCAGTACTTC. Protein sequence: CASSTYWEGVKTQYF.